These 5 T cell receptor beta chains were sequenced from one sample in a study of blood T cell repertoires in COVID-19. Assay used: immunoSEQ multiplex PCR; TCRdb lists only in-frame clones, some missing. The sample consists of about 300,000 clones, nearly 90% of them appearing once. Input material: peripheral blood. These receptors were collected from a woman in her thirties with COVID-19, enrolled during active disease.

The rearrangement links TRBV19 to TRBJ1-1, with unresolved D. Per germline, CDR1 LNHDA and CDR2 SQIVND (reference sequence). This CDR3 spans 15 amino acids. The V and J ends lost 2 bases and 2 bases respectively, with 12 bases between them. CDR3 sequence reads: CASSITRLENTEAFF. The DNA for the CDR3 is TGTGCCAGTAGTATAACCCGGCTAGAAAACACTGAAGCTTTCTTT. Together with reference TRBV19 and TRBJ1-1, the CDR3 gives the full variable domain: DGGITQSPKYLFRKEGQNVTLSCEQNLNHDAMYWYRQDPGQGLRLIYYSQIVNDFQKGDIAEGYSVSREKKESFPLTVTSAQKNPTAFYLCASSITRLENTEAFFGQGTRLTVV.

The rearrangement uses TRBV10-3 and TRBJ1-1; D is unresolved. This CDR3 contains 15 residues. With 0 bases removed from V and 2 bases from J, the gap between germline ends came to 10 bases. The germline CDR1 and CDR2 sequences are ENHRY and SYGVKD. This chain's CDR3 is CAISESSNSNTEAFF. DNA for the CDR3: TGTGCCATCAGTGAGTCCAGTAATTCAAACACTGAAGCTTTCTTT.

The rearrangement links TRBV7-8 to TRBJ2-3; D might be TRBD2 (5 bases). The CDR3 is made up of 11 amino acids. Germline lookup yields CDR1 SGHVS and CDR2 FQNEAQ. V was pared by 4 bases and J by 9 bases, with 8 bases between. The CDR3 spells CASSSRETQYF. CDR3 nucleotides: TGTGCCAGCAGCTCCCGGGAAACGCAGTATTTT.

CDR3 loop: CASSLLGTTYEQYF. In DNA, the CDR3 is TGTGCCAGCAGCTTGCTGGGGACAACCTACGAGCAGTACTTC. V and J are TRBV5-6 and TRBJ2-7; D possibly corresponds to TRBD1 (6 bases). Deletions cut 1 base from V and 2 bases from J, with 10 bases between. This CDR3 comprises 14 residues. Germline V CDR1 and CDR2: SGHDT, YYEEEE.

The CDR3 region is CASSSGLAGGPYEQYF. The CDR3 region has the DNA TGTGCCAGCAGCTCTGGACTAGCGGGGGGGCCATACGAGCAGTACTTC. This chain connects TRBV7-2 to TRBJ2-7, with 15 bases matching TRBD2. This CDR3 comprises 16 residues. Trimming removed 4 bases from V and 4 bases from J; junction bases left unmatched: 5. From germline, CDR1 is SGHTA and CDR2 FQGNSA.